A selection of T cell receptor beta chains follows, all from one sample in a study of OX40 agonist ivuxolimab in advanced cancers. TCRdb keeps only in-frame clones here, not all; method: immunoSEQ multiplex PCR. The data hold 27,000 or so clones, with 83% observed a single time. The material was CD4+ or CD8+ T cells sorted from blood, obtained in a trial of the OX40 agonist ivuxolimab. Receptor source: an adult with an advanced solid tumor such as melanoma, head and neck, liver or kidney cancer. CDR3s include the opening cysteine and the closing phenylalanine or tryptophan. The D gene is left open where the match is weak. For some rows the clone size is stated as once, few or many, or as a class when expanded; others skip it.

J gene: TRBJ1-3
D gene: NA
CDR3 length: 14
clone size: NA
V gene: TRBV15
CDR3 protein: CATSKRVSGNTIYF
CDR3 DNA: TGTGCCACCAGCAAAAGGGTTTCGGGAAACACCATATATTTT

J gene: TRBJ2-7
D gene: NA
CDR3 length: 15
clone size: NA
V gene: TRBV6-5
CDR3 protein: CASRGGQERSYEQYF
CDR3 DNA: TGTGCCAGCAGGGGGGGACAAGAAAGGTCCTACGAGCAGTACTTC

J gene: TRBJ1-2
D gene: NA
CDR3 length: 13
clone size: NA
V gene: TRBV7-9
CDR3 protein: CASSLEHPGTYTF
CDR3 DNA: TGTGCCAGCAGCTTAGAGCATCCCGGGACCTACACCTTC

J gene: TRBJ1-1
D gene: NA
CDR3 length: 14
clone size: NA
V gene: TRBV9
CDR3 protein: CASSIDNMNTEAFF
CDR3 DNA: TGTGCCAGCAGCATAGACAACATGAACACTGAAGCTTTCTTT

J gene: TRBJ1-1
D gene: TRBD1
CDR3 length: 14
clone size: NA
V gene: TRBV7-9
CDR3 protein: CASSPGTGYTEAFF
CDR3 DNA: TGTGCCAGCTCCCCCGGGACAGGGTACACTGAAGCTTTCTTT

J gene: TRBJ1-5
D gene: NA
CDR3 length: 15
clone size: NA
V gene: TRBV19
CDR3 protein: CASSPADGSNQPQHF
CDR3 DNA: TGTGCCAGTAGTCCAGCGGACGGTAGCAATCAGCCCCAGCATTTT

J gene: TRBJ2-6
D gene: NA
CDR3 length: 15
clone size: NA
V gene: TRBV5-1
CDR3 protein: CASSLQGAGANVLTF
CDR3 DNA: TGCGCCAGCAGCTTACAGGGCGCTGGGGCCAACGTCCTGACTTTC

J gene: TRBJ2-2
D gene: NA
CDR3 length: 13
clone size: NA
V gene: TRBV13
CDR3 protein: CASSLGGAGELFF
CDR3 DNA: TGTGCCAGCAGCTTAGGAGGGGCCGGGGAGCTGTTTTTT

J gene: TRBJ1-1
D gene: NA
CDR3 length: 14
clone size: medium-sized
V gene: TRBV10-2
CDR3 protein: CASRETDMNTEAFF
CDR3 DNA: TGCGCCAGCAGGGAGACAGACATGAACACTGAAGCTTTCTTT

J gene: TRBJ1-6
D gene: TRBD1
CDR3 length: 15
clone size: NA
V gene: TRBV13
CDR3 protein: CASSEQGADFSPLHF
CDR3 DNA: TGTGCCAGCAGCGAACAGGGGGCGGATTTTTCACCCCTCCACTTT

J gene: TRBJ1-4
D gene: TRBD1
CDR3 length: 16
clone size: NA
V gene: TRBV4-1
CDR3 protein: CASSLLTGTGSPKLFF
CDR3 DNA: TGCGCCAGCAGCCTCCTCACCGGGACAGGGTCTCCAAAACTGTTTTTT

J gene: TRBJ2-7
D gene: NA
CDR3 length: 14
clone size: NA
V gene: TRBV2
CDR3 protein: CASVRGRSSYEQYF
CDR3 DNA: TGTGCCAGCGTACGAGGACGGAGCTCCTACGAGCAGTACTTC

J gene: TRBJ2-5
D gene: NA
CDR3 length: 14
clone size: few
V gene: TRBV6-5
CDR3 protein: CASSYSALAETQYF
CDR3 DNA: TGTGCCAGCAGTTACTCAGCCCTGGCGGAGACCCAGTACTTC

J gene: TRBJ1-2
D gene: TRBD1
CDR3 length: 14
clone size: NA
V gene: TRBV7-9
CDR3 protein: CASSLGTGSYGYTF
CDR3 DNA: TGTGCCAGCAGCTTAGGGACAGGGTCTTATGGCTACACCTTC

J gene: TRBJ1-4
D gene: NA
CDR3 length: 16
clone size: NA
V gene: TRBV4-2
CDR3 protein: CASSQDPGPTNEKLFF
CDR3 DNA: TGTGCCAGCAGCCAAGATCCAGGCCCAACTAATGAAAAACTGTTTTTT

J gene: TRBJ2-7
D gene: NA
CDR3 length: 14
clone size: NA
V gene: TRBV19
CDR3 protein: CASSLGTDSYEQYF
CDR3 DNA: TGTGCCAGTAGTCTGGGGACGGATTCCTACGAGCAGTACTTC

J gene: TRBJ1-2
D gene: TRBD1
CDR3 length: 16
clone size: NA
V gene: TRBV4-2
CDR3 protein: CASSQDRDRANYGYTF
CDR3 DNA: TGTGCCAGCAGCCAAGATCGGGACAGAGCTAACTATGGCTACACCTTC

J gene: TRBJ1-1
D gene: NA
CDR3 length: 14
clone size: once
V gene: TRBV27
CDR3 protein: CASGLRGVNTEAFF
CDR3 DNA: TGTGCCAGCGGCCTCCGGGGAGTGAACACTGAAGCTTTCTTT

J gene: TRBJ1-5
D gene: NA
CDR3 length: 15
clone size: NA
V gene: TRBV28
CDR3 protein: CASSLWRGPNQPQHF
CDR3 DNA: TGTGCCAGCAGTTTATGGCGAGGACCCAATCAGCCCCAGCATTTT

J gene: TRBJ2-4
D gene: TRBD1
CDR3 length: 18
clone size: NA
V gene: TRBV27
CDR3 protein: CASSPTQQGERAKNIQYF
CDR3 DNA: TGTGCCAGCAGCCCGACCCAGCAGGGGGAGAGAGCCAAAAACATTCAGTACTTC

J gene: TRBJ2-7
D gene: NA
CDR3 length: 15
clone size: NA
V gene: TRBV11-3
CDR3 protein: CASSLDITGPYEQYF
CDR3 DNA: TGTGCCAGCAGCTTAGATATAACAGGGCCATACGAGCAGTACTTC

J gene: TRBJ1-2
D gene: TRBD1
CDR3 length: 16
clone size: NA
V gene: TRBV7-9
CDR3 protein: CASSLRQGRADYGYTF
CDR3 DNA: TGTGCCAGCAGCCTCAGACAGGGCCGGGCTGACTATGGCTACACCTTC

J gene: TRBJ2-7
D gene: TRBD2
CDR3 length: 15
clone size: NA
V gene: TRBV7-9
CDR3 protein: CASSLDSGLHYEQYF
CDR3 DNA: TGTGCCAGCAGCTTGGATAGCGGGCTCCATTACGAGCAGTACTTC

J gene: TRBJ2-7
D gene: TRBD2
CDR3 length: 15
clone size: NA
V gene: TRBV5-1
CDR3 protein: CASRQGLAATYEQYF
CDR3 DNA: TGCGCCAGCAGACAGGGACTAGCGGCCACCTACGAGCAGTACTTC

J gene: TRBJ1-2
D gene: NA
CDR3 length: 16
clone size: NA
V gene: TRBV11-2
CDR3 protein: CASSLGVLDIGYGYTF
CDR3 DNA: TGTGCCAGCAGCTTGGGGGTGTTGGACATTGGGTATGGCTACACCTTC

J gene: TRBJ2-3
D gene: TRBD2
CDR3 length: 15
clone size: NA
V gene: TRBV19
CDR3 protein: CASSWGGGASDTQYF
CDR3 DNA: TGTGCCAGTAGTTGGGGCGGGGGGGCGTCAGATACGCAGTATTTT

J gene: TRBJ2-1
D gene: TRBD2
CDR3 length: 16
clone size: NA
V gene: TRBV5-1
CDR3 protein: CASSPGPTSAVNEQFF
CDR3 DNA: TGCGCCAGCAGCCCCGGCCCGACTAGCGCAGTCAATGAGCAGTTCTTC

J gene: TRBJ1-5
D gene: NA
CDR3 length: 16
clone size: NA
V gene: TRBV19
CDR3 protein: CASSIRTASANQPQHF
CDR3 DNA: TGTGCCAGTAGTATACGGACAGCCTCCGCCAATCAGCCCCAGCATTTT

J gene: TRBJ2-3
D gene: NA
CDR3 length: 13
clone size: NA
V gene: TRBV6-5
CDR3 protein: CASSYSASDTQYF
CDR3 DNA: TGTGCCAGCAGTTACTCGGCTAGCGATACGCAGTATTTT

J gene: TRBJ1-1
D gene: NA
CDR3 length: 13
clone size: NA
V gene: TRBV25-1
CDR3 protein: CASAAALGAEAFF
CDR3 DNA: TGTGCCAGCGCGGCGGCTTTGGGCGCTGAAGCTTTCTTT

J gene: TRBJ1-1
D gene: NA
CDR3 length: 13
clone size: NA
V gene: TRBV4-2
CDR3 protein: CASSLDEGTEAFF
CDR3 DNA: TGTGCCAGCAGCTTGGACGAGGGCACTGAAGCTTTCTTT

J gene: TRBJ1-1
D gene: TRBD1
CDR3 length: 17
clone size: NA
V gene: TRBV5-4
CDR3 protein: CASSLGDRGPRNTEAFF
CDR3 DNA: TGTGCCAGCAGCTTGGGGGACAGGGGGCCTCGGAACACTGAAGCTTTCTTT

J gene: TRBJ2-1
D gene: NA
CDR3 length: 15
clone size: NA
V gene: TRBV7-9
CDR3 protein: CASSLSDRTYNEQFF
CDR3 DNA: TGTGCCAGCAGCTTATCCGACAGGACCTACAATGAGCAGTTCTTC

J gene: TRBJ2-5
D gene: TRBD2
CDR3 length: 15
clone size: NA
V gene: TRBV19
CDR3 protein: CASSIGAGVAETQYF
CDR3 DNA: TGTGCCAGTAGTATAGGAGCGGGGGTGGCGGAGACCCAGTACTTC

J gene: TRBJ1-2
D gene: TRBD1
CDR3 length: 18
clone size: NA
V gene: TRBV5-1
CDR3 protein: CASSWTGGHSVFDYGYTF
CDR3 DNA: TGCGCCAGCAGCTGGACAGGGGGCCATTCCGTGTTTGACTATGGCTACACCTTC

J gene: TRBJ1-1
D gene: TRBD1
CDR3 length: 13
clone size: NA
V gene: TRBV11-3
CDR3 protein: CASSPDRGAEAFF
CDR3 DNA: TGTGCCAGCAGCCCAGACAGGGGGGCTGAAGCTTTCTTT

J gene: TRBJ1-1
D gene: NA
CDR3 length: 16
clone size: once
V gene: TRBV30
CDR3 protein: CAWSPGPDSPGVEAFF
CDR3 DNA: TGTGCCTGGAGTCCTGGCCCGGACTCCCCGGGTGTTGAAGCTTTCTTT

J gene: TRBJ1-2
D gene: NA
CDR3 length: 14
clone size: NA
V gene: TRBV4-2
CDR3 protein: CASSQEGEFYGYTF
CDR3 DNA: TGTGCCAGCAGCCAAGAGGGGGAATTCTATGGCTACACCTTC

J gene: TRBJ2-4
D gene: NA
CDR3 length: 14
clone size: NA
V gene: TRBV27
CDR3 protein: CASSLSTVANIQYF
CDR3 DNA: TGTGCCAGCAGTTTATCCACGGTCGCGAACATTCAGTACTTC

J gene: TRBJ1-3
D gene: NA
CDR3 length: 15
clone size: NA
V gene: TRBV7-9
CDR3 protein: CASRAITGIEDTIYF
CDR3 DNA: TGTGCCAGCAGGGCGATAACAGGGATTGAAGACACCATATATTTT

J gene: TRBJ1-4
D gene: NA
CDR3 length: 15
clone size: once
V gene: TRBV14
CDR3 protein: CASSQALATNEKLFF
CDR3 DNA: TGTGCCAGCAGCCAAGCCTTGGCGACCAATGAAAAACTGTTTTTT

J gene: TRBJ2-5
D gene: NA
CDR3 length: 14
clone size: NA
V gene: TRBV19
CDR3 protein: CASSIAGFQETQYF
CDR3 DNA: TGTGCCAGTAGTATAGCAGGGTTCCAAGAGACCCAGTACTTC

J gene: TRBJ2-7
D gene: NA
CDR3 length: 14
clone size: NA
V gene: TRBV6-5
CDR3 protein: CATSVGAGNYEQYF
CDR3 DNA: TGTGCCACCTCAGTTGGGGCGGGAAACTACGAGCAGTACTTC

J gene: TRBJ2-7
D gene: TRBD2
CDR3 length: 14
clone size: NA
V gene: TRBV11-2
CDR3 protein: CASSLGGGGYEQYF
CDR3 DNA: TGTGCCAGCAGCTTAGGCGGGGGGGGGTACGAGCAGTACTTC

J gene: TRBJ2-5
D gene: TRBD2
CDR3 length: 17
clone size: NA
V gene: TRBV27
CDR3 protein: CASSLSYPGGPQETQYF
CDR3 DNA: TGTGCCAGCAGTTTATCCTACCCGGGGGGACCACAAGAGACCCAGTACTTC

J gene: TRBJ2-7
D gene: NA
CDR3 length: 14
clone size: NA
V gene: TRBV5-1
CDR3 protein: CASSWGDSSYEQYF
CDR3 DNA: TGCGCCAGCAGCTGGGGGGACTCCTCCTACGAGCAGTACTTC

J gene: TRBJ1-2
D gene: NA
CDR3 length: 13
clone size: NA
V gene: TRBV5-1
CDR3 protein: CASSLYSNYGYTF
CDR3 DNA: TGCGCCAGCAGCTTGTACAGTAACTATGGCTACACCTTC

J gene: TRBJ2-1
D gene: NA
CDR3 length: 17
clone size: NA
V gene: TRBV5-1
CDR3 protein: CASSPSLGGAYHNEQFF
CDR3 DNA: TGCGCCAGCAGCCCCTCGTTGGGGGGCGCTTACCACAATGAGCAGTTCTTC

J gene: TRBJ1-5
D gene: NA
CDR3 length: 14
clone size: NA
V gene: TRBV5-1
CDR3 protein: CASSLEGYNQPQHF
CDR3 DNA: TGCGCCAGCAGCTTGGAGGGGTACAATCAGCCCCAGCATTTT

J gene: TRBJ2-7
D gene: TRBD1
CDR3 length: 15
clone size: NA
V gene: TRBV5-5
CDR3 protein: CASSLSGTGTYEQYF
CDR3 DNA: TGTGCCAGCAGCTTGTCCGGGACAGGGACCTACGAGCAGTACTTC

J gene: TRBJ1-3
D gene: NA
CDR3 length: 14
clone size: NA
V gene: TRBV6-5
CDR3 protein: CASTTWGVGNTIYF
CDR3 DNA: TGTGCCAGCACTACATGGGGCGTTGGAAACACCATATATTTT

J gene: TRBJ1-1
D gene: NA
CDR3 length: 14
clone size: few
V gene: TRBV4-1
CDR3 protein: CASSQSVLNTEAFF
CDR3 DNA: TGCGCCAGCAGCCAGTCGGTACTGAACACTGAAGCTTTCTTT